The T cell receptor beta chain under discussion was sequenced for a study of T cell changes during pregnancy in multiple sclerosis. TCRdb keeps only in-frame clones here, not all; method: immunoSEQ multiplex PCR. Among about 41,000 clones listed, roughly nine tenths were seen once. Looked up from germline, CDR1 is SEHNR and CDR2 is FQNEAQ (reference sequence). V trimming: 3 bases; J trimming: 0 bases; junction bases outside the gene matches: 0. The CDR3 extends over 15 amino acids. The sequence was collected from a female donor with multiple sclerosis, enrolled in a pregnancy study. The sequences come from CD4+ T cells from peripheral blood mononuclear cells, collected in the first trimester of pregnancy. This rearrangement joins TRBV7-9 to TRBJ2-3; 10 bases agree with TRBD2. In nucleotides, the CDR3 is TGTGCCAGCAGCTTGACTAGCGGGAGCACAGATACGCAGTATTTT. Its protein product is CASSLTSGSTDTQYF.